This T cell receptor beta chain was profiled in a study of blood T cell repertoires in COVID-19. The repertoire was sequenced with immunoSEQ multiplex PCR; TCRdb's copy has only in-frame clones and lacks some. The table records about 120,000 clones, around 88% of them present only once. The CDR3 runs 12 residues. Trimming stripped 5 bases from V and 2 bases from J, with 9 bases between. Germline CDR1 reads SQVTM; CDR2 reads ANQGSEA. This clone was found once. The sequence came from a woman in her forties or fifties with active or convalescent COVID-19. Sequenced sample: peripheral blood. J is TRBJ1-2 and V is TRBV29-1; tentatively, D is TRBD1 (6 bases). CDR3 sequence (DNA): TGCAGCGTTTCAGGACAGAACTATGGCTACACCTTC. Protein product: CSVSGQNYGYTF. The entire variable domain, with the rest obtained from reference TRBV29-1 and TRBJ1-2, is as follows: SAVISQKPSRDICQRGTSLTIQCQVDSQVTMMFWYRQQPGQSLTLIATANQGSEATYESGFVIDKFPISRPNLTFSTLTVSNMSPEDSSIYLCSVSGQNYGYTFGSGTRLTVV.